Listed below are T cell receptor beta chains from one sample, sequenced in a study of cytotoxic CD8 clonotypes in ibrutinib-treated CLL. Generated by immunoSEQ multiplex PCR, the TCRdb table keeps only in-frame clones and is missing some. Among about 25,000 clones listed, roughly 85% were seen once. The specimen comprised PBMCs, sampled after 24 months of ibrutinib treatment. The receptors shown here come from a human donor with chronic lymphocytic leukemia. Each CDR3 is given with its conserved first and last residue. The D gene is left open where the match is weak. Clone size is stated in some rows and not others, as once, few, many or a class when expanded.

clone size	D gene	J gene	V gene	CDR3 DNA	CDR3 protein
.	TRBD1	TRBJ2-1	TRBV7-9	TGTGCCAGCAGCTTAGGACAGGGACGCTCCTACAATGAGCAGTTCTTC	CASSLGQGRSYNEQFF
.	TRBD1	TRBJ1-4	TRBV5-1	TGCGCCAGCAGCTTACAGGGGCCCTATGAAAAACTGTTTTTT	CASSLQGPYEKLFF
.	.	TRBJ2-3	TRBV29-1	TGCAGCGTCGCTGACAGGATCACAGATACGCAGTATTTT	CSVADRITDTQYF
.	TRBD2	TRBJ2-3	TRBV2	TGTGCCAGCAGTTTCACTAGCGTCTGGGGGATGGATACGCAGTATTTT	CASSFTSVWGMDTQYF
.	TRBD1	TRBJ1-1	TRBV10-2	TGCGCCAGCACGGGACAGGGGTTAAAGACTGAAGCTTTCTTT	CASTGQGLKTEAFF
.	.	TRBJ1-1	TRBV10-1	TGCGCCAGCAGTGAGGGTCGAGGGACTGAAGCTTTCTTT	CASSEGRGTEAFF
.	TRBD1	TRBJ1-2	TRBV6-1	TGTGCCAGCAGTGCACTACAGGGGAGCGACTATGGCTACACCTTC	CASSALQGSDYGYTF
.	.	TRBJ1-1	TRBV5-6	TGTGCCAGCAGCCGTTTCGGGCCACTAAACACTGAAGCTTTCTTT	CASSRFGPLNTEAFF
.	TRBD2	TRBJ2-2	TRBV7-6	TGTGCCAGCAGTCCCATAGCGGGGGCCAAGAACACCGGGGAGCTGTTTTTT	CASSPIAGAKNTGELFF
once	.	TRBJ2-4	TRBV2	TGTGCCAGCAGGGCCGCTCAATACATAGCCAAAAACATTCAGTACTTC	CASRAAQYIAKNIQYF
once	.	TRBJ2-7	TRBV19	TGTGCCAGTAGTACACACAGGGTGGGCGAGCAGTACTTC	CASSTHRVGEQYF
.	.	TRBJ1-5	TRBV7-2	TGTGCCAGCAGCCCCCGAACAGGGCGCAATCAGCCCCAGCATTTT	CASSPRTGRNQPQHF
.	.	TRBJ2-1	TRBV5-1	TGCGCCAGCAGCGGCGTTGCTATCGATGAGCAGTTCTTC	CASSGVAIDEQFF
.	.	TRBJ1-1	TRBV6-4	TGTGCCAGCAGTGACGAGGGGTCGGGCACTGAAGCTTTCTTT	CASSDEGSGTEAFF
.	TRBD2	TRBJ2-1	TRBV5-1	TGCGCCAGCAGCCCATCAAGCGGGGGGGCCTACAATGAGCAGTTCTTC	CASSPSSGGAYNEQFF
.	.	TRBJ2-3	TRBV9	TGTGCCAGCAGCAATTATCGTGGGGTGGATACGCAGTATTTT	CASSNYRGVDTQYF
.	.	TRBJ2-2	TRBV11-3	TGTGCCAGCCGGCAGAACACCGGGGAGCTGTTTTTT	CASRQNTGELFF
.	.	TRBJ2-3	TRBV5-1	TGCGCCAGCGTCCCTTTAGACAGCAGCACAGATACGCAGTATTTT	CASVPLDSSTDTQYF
.	.	TRBJ1-2	TRBV7-2	TGTGCCAGCAGCCAAGGTCCGGGTTACTATGGCTACACCTTC	CASSQGPGYYGYTF
.	TRBD1	TRBJ1-2	TRBV13	TGTGCCAGCAGCCGAAGACAGGGTCGAGACTATGGCTACACCTTC	CASSRRQGRDYGYTF
.	TRBD2	TRBJ2-5	TRBV5-5	TGTGCCAGCAGCAACCCCGTGGGAGGGGAGACCCAGTACTTC	CASSNPVGGETQYF
.	TRBD1	TRBJ2-6	TRBV7-1	TGTGCCAGCAGCGTAACAGGGGGCGCTGGGGCCAACGTCCTGACTTTC	CASSVTGGAGANVLTF
.	TRBD1	TRBJ2-7	TRBV5-5	TGTGCCAGCAGCTTGATGGACAGGGTCGAGCAGTACTTC	CASSLMDRVEQYF
.	TRBD2	TRBJ2-7	TRBV6-6	TGTGCCAGCAGTTACGCCGGGGGGGCCAACGAGCAGTACTTC	CASSYAGGANEQYF
once	.	TRBJ2-3	TRBV5-8	TGTGCCAGCAGCTTGGGCGGGATAGGGACAGATACGCAGTATTTT	CASSLGGIGTDTQYF
.	.	TRBJ1-1	TRBV6-1	TGTGCCAGCACCGAACAGATACCGAACACTGAAGCTTTCTTT	CASTEQIPNTEAFF
once	.	TRBJ2-1	TRBV19	TGTGCCAGTAGTATTGCACTCTACAATGAGCAGTTCTTC	CASSIALYNEQFF
.	.	TRBJ1-3	TRBV29-1	TGCAGCGTAGAAGACAGCTCTGGAAACACCATATATTTT	CSVEDSSGNTIYF
.	.	TRBJ1-6	TRBV4-2	TGTGCCAGCAGCCAAGTAGGGCAGGGGCACAATTCACCCCTCCACTTT	CASSQVGQGHNSPLHF
.	TRBD1	TRBJ1-2	TRBV6-6	TGTGCCAGCAGCTCTAGTTTGGGACAGGATCACTATGGCTACACCTTC	CASSSSLGQDHYGYTF
once	TRBD2	TRBJ2-3	TRBV4-2	TGTGCCAGCAGCCAAAGGGGACCGGGACTATCAGAGTATTTT	CASSQRGPGLSEYF
.	TRBD1	TRBJ1-3	TRBV7-3	TGTGCCAGCAGCTCTACAGGGGACTCTGGAAACACCATATATTTT	CASSSTGDSGNTIYF
.	.	TRBJ1-3	TRBV7-9	TGTGCCAGCAGCGCTACAGGGTCAGGAAACACCATATATTTT	CASSATGSGNTIYF
few	TRBD1	TRBJ1-5	TRBV15	TGTGCCACCAGCAGAGATGGGACAGTAAGCAATCAGCCCCAGCATTTT	CATSRDGTVSNQPQHF
.	.	TRBJ1-1	TRBV15	TGTGCCACCAGCAGAGATACCTTTGGTACTGAAGCTTTCTTT	CATSRDTFGTEAFF
.	.	TRBJ2-5	TRBV7-6	TGTGCCAGCAGCTACGCGTACCAAGAGACCCAGTACTTC	CASSYAYQETQYF
.	TRBD1	TRBJ2-7	TRBV6-5	TGTGCCAGCAGTTATCGGACAGGGGGCCCCGAGCAGTACTTC	CASSYRTGGPEQYF
.	.	TRBJ2-3	TRBV9	TGTGCCAGCAGCTCCTGGGACGGATCTATCACAGATACGCAGTATTTT	CASSSWDGSITDTQYF
.	TRBD1	TRBJ1-2	TRBV7-3	TGTGCCAGCAGCCCTAAAGGGGGCGGCTATGGCTACACCTTC	CASSPKGGGYGYTF
.	.	TRBJ1-2	TRBV11-2	TGTGCCAGCAGCTTCGCCGCTCTACAGTATGGCTACACCTTC	CASSFAALQYGYTF
.	.	TRBJ1-3	TRBV18	TGTGCCAGCTCGCTACGCCCTGAAAACACCATATATTTT	CASSLRPENTIYF
.	.	TRBJ1-2	TRBV30	TGTGCCTGGCGCCCAAACTATGGCTACACCTTC	CAWRPNYGYTF
.	TRBD2	TRBJ2-3	TRBV4-1	TGCGCCAGCAGCCAAGGTCCTAGCGGGGGGGCGGGAAGCACAGATACGCAGTATTTT	CASSQGPSGGAGSTDTQYF
.	.	TRBJ2-2	TRBV9	TGTGCCAGCAGCGTAGTTCGCCAGAACACCGGGGAGCTGTTTTTT	CASSVVRQNTGELFF
few	.	TRBJ1-5	TRBV19	TGTGCCAGCCGACTAGGGACCTTTGCGGCCCAGCATTTT	CASRLGTFAAQHF
.	.	TRBJ1-1	TRBV14	TGTGCCAGCAGCCAAGAGTTCCGGGCTGAAGCTTTCTTT	CASSQEFRAEAFF
.	TRBD1	TRBJ1-5	TRBV2	TGTGCCAGCAGGCCCACAGGGGGCAATCAGCCCCAGCATTTT	CASRPTGGNQPQHF
.	.	TRBJ1-1	TRBV4-2	TGTGCCAGCAGCCGGGGTGAAAACACTGAAGCTTTCTTT	CASSRGENTEAFF
.	TRBD1	TRBJ1-1	TRBV28	TGTGCCAGCAGTGGCGGGACAGGCACTGAAGCTTTCTTT	CASSGGTGTEAFF
.	TRBD2	TRBJ2-3	TRBV5-1	TGCGCCAGCAGCCCCGCGGGGGGAAGCACAGATACGCAGTATTTT	CASSPAGGSTDTQYF
once	TRBD2	TRBJ2-1	TRBV6-6	TGTGCCAGCCAACTTCTAGCGGGGTTGGGCAATGAGCAGTTCTTC	CASQLLAGLGNEQFF
.	TRBD2	TRBJ2-1	TRBV6-1	TGTGCCAGCAGTGAGCTAGCGGGGTCCTACAATGAGCAGTTCTTC	CASSELAGSYNEQFF
.	.	TRBJ1-6	TRBV7-9	TGTGCCAGCAGTTACGACAGTAGTAATTCACCCCTCCACTTT	CASSYDSSNSPLHF
.	.	TRBJ1-5	TRBV18	TGTGCCAGCTCACCATGGGAGGGAAGCAATCAGCCCCAGCATTTT	CASSPWEGSNQPQHF
.	TRBD2	TRBJ2-1	TRBV5-1	TGCGCCAGCAGCTTGCAGCCACTGGGACTAGCGGGTTCCTACAATGAGCAGTTCTTC	CASSLQPLGLAGSYNEQFF
.	.	TRBJ1-1	TRBV18	TGTGCCAGCTCAGGTTCTTCTGGAAGTCGGGGCGAAGCTTTCTTT	CASSGSSGSRGEAFF
.	.	TRBJ1-4	TRBV9	TGTGCCAGCAGCGTAAGGGACATACGAGCAACTAATGAAAAACTGTTTTTT	CASSVRDIRATNEKLFF
.	.	TRBJ2-5	TRBV27	TGTGCCAGCATGAGACCCGGAGGGACCCAGTACTTC	CASMRPGGTQYF
.	.	TRBJ2-2	TRBV7-2	TGTGCCAGCAGCTCCCGTATGGGGGCCTCCGGGGAGCTGTTTTTT	CASSSRMGASGELFF